The 2 T cell receptor beta chains below were found in one sample sequenced in a study of CD8 T cells in Susac syndrome. An input of roughly 0.45 to 1 ug of RNA was subjected to reverse transcription using random hexamers. TCRdb fed the immunoSEQ multiplex PCR reads into MiXCR, producing one record per CDR3 protein. The table shows 200,000 to 250,000 distinct CDR3 sequences, with around 95% occurring only once. Material for sequencing was CD4+ T cells from PBMCs. The source of these receptors is a human donor with multiple sclerosis.

The CDR3 DNA follows: TGCAGTGCTATATCTAGCGCTCTGACGGAGACCCAGTACTTC. Encoded protein: CSAISSALTETQYF. The V and J genes are TRBV20-1 and TRBJ2-5; tentatively, D is TRBD2 (6 bases). With 4 bases removed from V and 5 bases from J, the gap between germline ends came to 17 bases. Germline-derived CDR1 and CDR2 are DFQATT and SNEGSKA (reference sequence). The CDR3 consists of 14 residues.

This clonotype turned up a few times. The chain joins TRBV28 to TRBJ2-5; maybe TRBD2 (6 bases). Deletions cut 3 bases from V and 2 bases from J, with 10 bases between. This CDR3 has 14 residues. Germline assignment: CDR1 MDHEN and CDR2 SYDVKM. The CDR3 protein is CASSFGGPQETQYF. The CDR3 DNA reads TGTGCCAGCAGTTTCGGAGGGCCACAAGAGACCCAGTACTTC.